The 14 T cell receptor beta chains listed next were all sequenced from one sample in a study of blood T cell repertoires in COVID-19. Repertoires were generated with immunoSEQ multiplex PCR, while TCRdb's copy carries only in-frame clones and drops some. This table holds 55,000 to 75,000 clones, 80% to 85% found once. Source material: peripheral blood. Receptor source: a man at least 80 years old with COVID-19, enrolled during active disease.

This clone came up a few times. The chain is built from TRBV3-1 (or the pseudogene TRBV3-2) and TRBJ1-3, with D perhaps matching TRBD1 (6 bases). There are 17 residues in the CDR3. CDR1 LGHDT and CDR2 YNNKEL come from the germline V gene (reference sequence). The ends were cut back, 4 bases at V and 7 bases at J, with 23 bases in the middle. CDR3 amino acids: CASSPGHQGPRWNTIYF. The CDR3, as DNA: TGTGCCAGCAGCCCCGGTCATCAGGGGCCCAGGTGGAACACCATATATTTT.

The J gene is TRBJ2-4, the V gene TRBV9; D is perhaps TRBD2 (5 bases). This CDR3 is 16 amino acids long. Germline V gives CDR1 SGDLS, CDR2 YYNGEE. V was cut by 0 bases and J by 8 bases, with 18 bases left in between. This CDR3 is CASSVGVGEGVDIQYF. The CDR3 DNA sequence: TGTGCCAGCAGCGTAGGGGTCGGTGAGGGTGTGGACATTCAGTACTTC.

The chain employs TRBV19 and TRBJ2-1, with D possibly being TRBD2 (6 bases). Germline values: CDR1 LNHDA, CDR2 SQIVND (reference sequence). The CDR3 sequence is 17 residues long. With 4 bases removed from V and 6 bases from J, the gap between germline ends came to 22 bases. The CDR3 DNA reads TGTGCCAGTAGTACATTTCTGTCGGGAGAGGCGGGCAATGAGCAGTTCTTC. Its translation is CASSTFLSGEAGNEQFF.

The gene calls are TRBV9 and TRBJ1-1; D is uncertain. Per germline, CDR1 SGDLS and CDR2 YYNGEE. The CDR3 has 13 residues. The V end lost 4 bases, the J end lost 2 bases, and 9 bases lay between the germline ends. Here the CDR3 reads CASSLEHNTEAFF. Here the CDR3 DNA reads TGTGCCAGCAGCCTTGAACATAACACTGAAGCTTTCTTT.

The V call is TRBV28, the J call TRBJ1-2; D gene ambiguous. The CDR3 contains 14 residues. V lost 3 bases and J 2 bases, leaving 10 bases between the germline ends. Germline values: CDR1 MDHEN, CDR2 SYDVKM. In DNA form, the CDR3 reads TGTGCCAGCAGTTTGGAAGCGGACAACTATGGCTACACCTTC. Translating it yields CASSLEADNYGYTF.

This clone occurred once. The CDR3 DNA sequence: TGTGCCAGCAGTTCAGGGAGGACAGATACGCAGTATTTT. It specifies CASSSGRTDTQYF. The genes are TRBV12-3 or TRBV12-4 and TRBJ2-3, with a possible D match to TRBD2 (6 bases). The V end lost 4 bases, the J end lost 3 bases, and 8 bases lay between the germline ends. This CDR3 is 13 amino acids long.

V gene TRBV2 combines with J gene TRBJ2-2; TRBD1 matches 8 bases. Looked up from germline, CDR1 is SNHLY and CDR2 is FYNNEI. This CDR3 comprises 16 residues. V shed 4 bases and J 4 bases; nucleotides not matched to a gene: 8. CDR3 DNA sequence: TGTGCCAGCAGTGCCTCGGGACAGGTGGGCACCGGGGAGCTGTTTTTT. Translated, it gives CASSASGQVGTGELFF.

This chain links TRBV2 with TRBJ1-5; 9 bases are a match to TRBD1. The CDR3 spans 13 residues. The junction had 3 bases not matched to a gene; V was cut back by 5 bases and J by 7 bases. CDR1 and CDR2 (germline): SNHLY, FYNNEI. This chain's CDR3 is CASSWDRDQPQHF. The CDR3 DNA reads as TGTGCCAGCAGTTGGGACAGGGACCAGCCCCAGCATTTT.

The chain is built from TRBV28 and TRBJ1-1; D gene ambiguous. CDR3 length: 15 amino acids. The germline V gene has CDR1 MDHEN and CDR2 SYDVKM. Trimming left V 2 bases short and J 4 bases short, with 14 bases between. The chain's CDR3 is CASSLNSRTGTEAFF. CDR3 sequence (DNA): TGTGCCAGCAGTTTAAATAGCAGGACTGGCACTGAAGCTTTCTTT.

As DNA, the CDR3 is TGTGCCAGCAGCTTTACGGGACTCTCTAACTATGGCTACACCTTC. Amino acids: CASSFTGLSNYGYTF. The V call is TRBV3-1 (or the pseudogene TRBV3-2), the J call TRBJ1-2; D is perhaps TRBD1 (5 bases). CDR1 and CDR2 from the germline V gene are LGHDT and YNNKEL (reference sequence). CDR3 size: 15 residues. V was trimmed by 5 bases and J by 0 bases, leaving 13 bases between them.

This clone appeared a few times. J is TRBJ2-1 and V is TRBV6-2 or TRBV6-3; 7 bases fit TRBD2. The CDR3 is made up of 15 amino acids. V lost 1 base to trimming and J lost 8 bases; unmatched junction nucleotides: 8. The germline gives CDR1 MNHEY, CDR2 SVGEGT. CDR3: CASSYLAGTNHEQFF. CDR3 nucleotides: TGTGCCAGCAGTTACTTGGCAGGGACTAACCATGAGCAGTTCTTC.

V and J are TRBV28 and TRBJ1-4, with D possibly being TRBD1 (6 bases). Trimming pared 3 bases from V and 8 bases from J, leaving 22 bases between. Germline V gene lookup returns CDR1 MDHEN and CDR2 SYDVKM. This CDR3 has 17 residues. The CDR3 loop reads CASSFSSGTTRGEKLFF. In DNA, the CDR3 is TGTGCCAGCAGTTTCTCCTCCGGGACAACGAGGGGCGAAAAACTGTTTTTT.

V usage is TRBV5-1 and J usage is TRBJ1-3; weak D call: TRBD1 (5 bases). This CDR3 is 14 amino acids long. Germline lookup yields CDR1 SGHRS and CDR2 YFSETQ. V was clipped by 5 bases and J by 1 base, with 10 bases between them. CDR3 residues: CASRETASGNTIYF. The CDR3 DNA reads TGCGCCAGCAGGGAGACAGCTTCTGGAAACACCATATATTTT.

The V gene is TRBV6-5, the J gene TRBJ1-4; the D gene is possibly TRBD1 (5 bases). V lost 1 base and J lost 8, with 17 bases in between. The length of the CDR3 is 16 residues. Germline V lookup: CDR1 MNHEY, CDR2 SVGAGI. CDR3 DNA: TGTGCCAGCAGTTACTTTGGGGGGGAGGGTGAGGAAAAACTGTTTTTT. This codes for CASSYFGGEGEEKLFF.